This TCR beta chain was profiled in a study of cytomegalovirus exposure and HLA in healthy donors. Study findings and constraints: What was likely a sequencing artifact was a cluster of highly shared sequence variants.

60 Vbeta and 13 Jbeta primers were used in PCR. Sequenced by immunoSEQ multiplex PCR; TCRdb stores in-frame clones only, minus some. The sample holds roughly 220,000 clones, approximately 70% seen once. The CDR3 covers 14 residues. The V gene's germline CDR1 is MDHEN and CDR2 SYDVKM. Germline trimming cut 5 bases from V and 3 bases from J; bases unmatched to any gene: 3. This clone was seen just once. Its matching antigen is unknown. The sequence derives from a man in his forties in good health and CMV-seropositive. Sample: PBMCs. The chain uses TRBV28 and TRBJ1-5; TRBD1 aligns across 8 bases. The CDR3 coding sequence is TGTGCCAGCAGTGGACAGGGTCTCAATCAGCCCCAGCATTTT. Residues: CASSGQGLNQPQHF. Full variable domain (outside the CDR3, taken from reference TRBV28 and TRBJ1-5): DVKVTQSSRYLVKRTGEKVFLECVQDMDHENMFWYRQDPGLGLRLIYFSYDVKMKEKGDIPEGYSVSREKKERFSLILESASTNQTSMYLCASSGQGLNQPQHFGDGTRLSIL.